One sample yielded the 6 T cell receptor beta chains listed below, sequenced in a study of neurological immune-mediated disorders. TCRdb passed the 5' RACE reads through MiXCR, listing each CDR3 protein once. This sample has about 70,000 distinct CDR3 sequences, with about 3% found just once. The sequenced material came from PBMCs. These receptors were obtained from a woman in her fifties or sixties with multiple sclerosis.

This clonotype showed up many times. The chain joins TRBV6-2 or TRBV6-3 to TRBJ2-6; 8 bases fit TRBD1. Germline V gives CDR1 MNHEY, CDR2 SVGEGT. The CDR3 covers 17 residues. The junction had 8 bases not matched to a gene; V was cut back by 7 bases and J by 0 bases. The CDR3 coding sequence is TGTGCCAGCACGAGGACAGGGAGCATCTCTGGGGCCAACGTCCTGACTTTC. Amino acid sequence: CASTRTGSISGANVLTF.

There are many counts of this clonotype. The chain is built from TRBV5-1 and TRBJ2-5, with 7 bases fitting TRBD2. Germline V CDR1 and CDR2: SGHRS, YFSETQ. Unmatched junction bases numbered 4, after V lost 0 bases and J lost 2 bases. The CDR3 runs to 15 residues. CDR3 DNA sequence: TGCGCCAGCAGCTTGGGATTAGCGGGTCAAGAGACCCAGTACTTC. This codes for CASSLGLAGQETQYF.

This clonotype was picked up many times. The chain couples TRBV5-1 to TRBJ2-5; 7 positions agree with TRBD2. The CDR3 runs to 14 residues. The J segment lost 0 bases and the V segment lost 5 bases, leaving 4 bases of the junction unmatched. Germline V lookup: CDR1 SGHRS, CDR2 YFSETQ. CDR3 sequence: CASSRAGNQETQYF. The CDR3 bases are TGCGCCAGCAGTAGAGCGGGAAACCAAGAGACCCAGTACTTC.

The sample holds many counts of this clonotype. The chain combines TRBV20-1 with TRBJ1-5; D is uncertain. Trimming removed 0 bases from V and 3 bases from J, with 12 bases in between. Per germline, CDR1 DFQATT and CDR2 SNEGSKA (reference sequence). This CDR3 region has 15 residues. CDR3 amino acids: CSARDPQESNQPQHF. DNA for the CDR3: TGCAGTGCTAGAGATCCCCAAGAATCCAATCAGCCCCAGCATTTT.

This clonotype has a count of ten or more. The V call is TRBV18, the J call TRBJ2-3; unclear D gene. Trimming took 0 bases from V and 4 from J, leaving 5 bases between them. Germline V CDR1 and CDR2: KGHSH, LQKENI. This CDR3 is built from 13 residues. The CDR3 region has the DNA TGTGCCAGCTCACCACCGAACCCAGATACGCAGTATTTT. Its translation is CASSPPNPDTQYF.

This clonotype occurred many times. The rearrangement joins TRBV4-1 to TRBJ1-5, with D possibly being TRBD1 (6 bases). CDR3 size: 15 residues. Germline loops: CDR1 MGHRA, CDR2 YSYEKL. V was pared by 5 bases and J by 3 bases, with 14 bases between. CDR3 amino acids: CASSEGGGYNQPQHF. The DNA of the CDR3 is TGCGCCAGCAGCGAGGGGGGGGGATACAATCAGCCCCAGCATTTT.